The 22 T cell receptor beta chains below were found in one sample sequenced in a study of T cell repertoires in cytomegalovirus infection (dated by TCRdb to about 2019). These receptors' targets are unknown. TCRdb records Illumina HiSeq 1500 as the sequencer. The public reads were run again by TCRdb, first through fastp at Q25 and then through MiXCR, and only productive beta chains were kept. CDR3 protein sequences are deduplicated, and each keeps its most common genes and DNA. For this sample the table gives hundreds of thousands of distinct CDR3 sequences, of which 25% to 40% were detected only once. 13% of the sample is held by the ten biggest clonotypes. The treatment or condition label for this specimen denotes: in vitro stimulation with specific CMV peptide epitopes to enrich CMV-specific T cells. Sequenced material: cultured CD8+ T cells from PBMCs, taken from culture after CMV antigen stimulation. Every receptor here comes from a human donor in good health (CMV status not recorded). Some clones in this sample may be carry-over from other donors' samples.

The chain links TRBV4-1 to TRBJ2-5, with a tentative D call TRBD1 (6 bases). Deletions cut 1 base from V and 4 bases from J, with 13 bases between. The CDR3 has 15 amino acids. Germline assignment: CDR1 MGHRA and CDR2 YSYEKL. DNA of the CDR3: TGCGCCAGCAGCCAAGCACAGGGCTTGGGAGAGACCCAGTACTTC. Translating it yields CASSQAQGLGETQYF.

A few counts support this clonotype. The chain combines TRBV7-9 with TRBJ2-5; 11 nucleotides align to TRBD1. This CDR3 is built from 15 residues. CDR1 is SEHNR, CDR2 FQNEAQ, per germline (reference sequence). V shed 4 bases, J shed 5 bases, and the junction held 6 bases outside the gene matches. The CDR3 DNA is TGTGCCAGCAGCTCGTGGACAGGGGGCGCGGAGACCCAGTACTTC. This gives the protein CASSSWTGGAETQYF.

The rearrangement joins TRBV7-4 to TRBJ1-2; D is perhaps TRBD1 (6 bases). V lost 2 bases and J lost 6, with 10 bases in between. Per the germline V gene, CDR1 is SGHVT and CDR2 is SQSDAQ. The CDR3 length is 13 residues. CDR3 in DNA: TGTGCCAGCAGCTTACACCAGGGGAATGGCTACACCTTC. It translates to CASSLHQGNGYTF.

This clonotype was seen a few times. The chain combines TRBV12-5 with TRBJ2-3, with TRBD1 identical over 12 bases. Germline V gives CDR1 LGHNT, CDR2 FRNRAP. The V and J ends lost 5 bases and 2 bases, in that order; junction bases with no gene match: 8. This CDR3 comprises 17 residues. CDR3 amino acids: CASGPAWGQGATDTQYF. The CDR3 DNA reads TGTGCTAGTGGTCCCGCTTGGGGACAGGGGGCCACAGATACGCAGTATTTT.

In its sample, this clonotype was seen a few times. This sequence joins TRBV19 and TRBJ1-5; D not resolved. From germline, CDR1 is LNHDA and CDR2 SQIVND (reference sequence). This CDR3 comprises 14 residues. Deletions cut 6 bases from V and 4 bases from J, with 13 bases between. The CDR3 spells CASRDFLKNQPQHF. The CDR3 DNA sequence: TGTGCCAGTAGGGACTTCCTGAAAAATCAGCCCCAGCATTTT.

This clonotype was observed a handful of times. The chain recombines TRBV7-2 with TRBJ1-2; 9 bases map to TRBD1. Germline loops: CDR1 SGHTA, CDR2 FQGNSA. The CDR3 loop spans 15 amino acids. Germline trimming cut 4 bases from V and 2 bases from J; bases unmatched to any gene: 5. The CDR3 DNA follows: TGTGCCAGCAGCTCCACCGGGACAGGGAACTATGGCTACACCTTC. Protein: CASSSTGTGNYGYTF.

The chain combines TRBV6-6 with TRBJ2-7; D gene unclear. V gave up 6 bases and J gave up 2 bases, with 11 bases separating them. This CDR3 has 13 amino acids. Germline loops: CDR1 MNHNY, CDR2 SVGAGI (reference sequence). The CDR3 nucleotides are TGTGCCAGCAGCCGGACCGGGCCCTACGAGCAGTACGTC. Its protein product is CASSRTGPYEQYV.

The sample holds many counts of this clonotype. The chain employs TRBV7-2 and TRBJ2-3; TRBD2 matches at 8 bases. This CDR3 contains 16 residues. V lost 1 base and J lost 2; bases outside the gene matches: 5. Germline values: CDR1 SGHTA, CDR2 FQGNSA. CDR3 loop: CASSLGSGGYTDTQYF. CDR3 in DNA: TGTGCCAGCAGCTTAGGCAGCGGGGGATACACAGATACGCAGTATTTT.

The chain is built from TRBV11-2 and TRBJ2-1; a possible D gene is TRBD1 (6 bases). This CDR3 has 16 amino acids. Per germline, CDR1 SGHAT and CDR2 FQNNGV. Trimming pared 4 bases from V and 8 bases from J, leaving 21 bases between. The DNA for the CDR3 is TGTGCCAGCAGCTCCACAGGGTTTTTAGAGTTACATGAGCAGTTCTTC. Protein sequence: CASSSTGFLELHEQFF.

This clonotype was recorded at least ten times. V gene TRBV7-6 combines with J gene TRBJ1-1; D gene ambiguous. Germline V gene data show CDR1 as SGHVS and CDR2 as FNYEAQ. This CDR3 has 16 amino acids. V was shortened by 8 bases and J by 0 bases, with 19 bases between the two germline ends. The CDR3 DNA is TGTGCCAGCGGGGAAGGCTTCTTGGGGATGAACACTGAAGCTTTCTTT. This sequence encodes CASGEGFLGMNTEAFF.

This clonotype has more than one count but fewer than ten. The rearrangement joins TRBV12-3 or TRBV12-4 to TRBJ2-2; 10 bases are shared with TRBD1. Losses at the gene ends were 3 bases for V and 2 bases for J; bases not matched to a gene: 9. This CDR3 is 18 amino acids long. The CDR3 is CASSFGLETGGNTGELFF. The CDR3 DNA reads TGTGCCAGCAGTTTTGGCTTGGAGACAGGGGGCAACACCGGGGAGCTGTTTTTT.

The chain combines TRBV24-1 with TRBJ2-2; no definite D call. The CDR3 is made up of 12 amino acids. V dropped 5 bases and J dropped 7 bases, with 7 bases sitting between them. Germline values: CDR1 KGHDR, CDR2 SFDVKD. CDR3 nucleotides: TGTGCCACCAGTGCTGATGGCGGGGAGCTGTTTTTT. This encodes CATSADGGELFF.

This clonotype was observed a handful of times. The chain has TRBV7-9 and TRBJ1-2; possible D gene TRBD1, 5 bases. The germline V gene encodes CDR1 SEHNR and CDR2 FQNEAQ (reference sequence). Trimming shortened V by 6 bases and J by 5 bases, and 16 bases separated the two germline ends. The length of the CDR3 is 14 residues. The CDR3 is CASRPDGALYGYTF. The DNA for the CDR3 is TGTGCCAGCAGACCCGACGGGGCGCTATATGGCTACACCTTC.

The chain combines TRBV7-6 with TRBJ2-7; D is ambiguous. The CDR3 loop spans 14 amino acids. Deletions cut 1 base from V and 0 bases from J, with 7 bases between. Germline V gives CDR1 SGHVS, CDR2 FNYEAQ. The CDR3 DNA follows: TGTGCCAGCAGCTTAGGACCGTTCTCCTACGAGCAGTACGTC. It specifies CASSLGPFSYEQYV.

This clonotype appeared a few times. The V and J genes are TRBV6-2 or TRBV6-3 and TRBJ2-7; D is uncertain. The CDR3 runs 14 residues. Trimming pared 2 bases from V and 3 bases from J, leaving 11 bases between. CDR1 MNHEY and CDR2 SVGEGT come from the germline V gene. The CDR3 spells CASSYGVAGYEQYV. CDR3 sequence (DNA): TGTGCCAGCAGTTACGGGGTCGCAGGCTACGAGCAGTACGTC.

This clonotype was observed a few times. The V call is TRBV15, the J call TRBJ2-3; possibly TRBD1 or TRBD2 for D (5 bases each). Germline V gene lookup returns CDR1 LNHNV and CDR2 YYDKDF (reference sequence). This CDR3 comprises 13 residues. V was clipped by 11 bases and J by 3 bases, with 15 bases between them. The chain's CDR3 is CASGAHETDTQYF. CDR3 nucleotides: TGTGCCTCCGGGGCGCACGAAACAGATACGCAGTATTTT.

With regard to this clonotype: This may come from a read error, since a much larger clone is one base off. The chain links TRBV7-9 to TRBJ2-3; 7 bases match TRBD1. The germline V gene has CDR1 SEHNR and CDR2 FQNEAQ (reference sequence). The CDR3 is made up of 15 amino acids. DNA for the CDR3: TGTACCAGCAGCCCTGGGACAGCTAGCACAGATACGCAGTATTTT. Protein product: CTSSPGTASTDTQYF.

This chain joins TRBV28 and TRBJ2-1; maybe TRBD2 (6 bases). V was cut by 7 bases and J by 7 bases, with 11 bases left in between. The germline CDR1 and CDR2 sequences are MDHEN and SYDVKM. CDR3 length: 12 amino acids. The CDR3, as DNA: TGTGCCAGCACCTGGGGGGTAAATGAGCAGTTCTTC. This sequence encodes CASTWGVNEQFF.

This clonotype is medium-sized by share. The gene calls are TRBV10-3 and TRBJ2-1; tentatively, D is TRBD1 (6 bases). The CDR3 length is 13 residues. Trimming cost V 6 bases and J 10 bases, with 16 bases left between them. Germline V lookup: CDR1 ENHRY, CDR2 SYGVKD. CDR3 nucleotide sequence: TGTGCCATCAGGGCGGACAGACCTCGAGAGCAGTTCTTC. Translation gives CAIRADRPREQFF.

The chain uses TRBV6-2 or TRBV6-3 and TRBJ2-1; D is unresolved. Germline V gene data show CDR1 as MNHEY and CDR2 as SVGEGT. The CDR3 loop spans 14 amino acids. Trimming cost V 6 bases and J 3 bases, with 12 bases left between them. The CDR3 loop reads CASSASVVYNEQFF. The CDR3 DNA reads as TGTGCCAGCAGCGCCTCGGTCGTCTACAATGAGCAGTTCTTC.

This chain links TRBV10-2 with TRBJ1-5, with D uncertain. V gave up 0 bases and J gave up 0 bases, with 6 bases separating them. CDR3 size: 15 residues. Germline V gene lookup returns CDR1 WSHSY and CDR2 SAAADI. The CDR3 bases are TGCGCCAGCAGTGAGTCGCCTTATAGCAATCAGCCCCAGCATTTT. It translates to CASSESPYSNQPQHF.

This clonotype was seen a handful of times. The rearrangement links TRBV12-3 or TRBV12-4 to TRBJ1-4; the match to TRBD1 covers 9 bases. V trimming: 6 bases; J trimming: 4 bases; junction bases outside the gene matches: 9. The CDR3 is made up of 16 amino acids. The CDR3 sequence is CASRANRDRVNEKLFF. In nucleotides, the CDR3 is TGTGCCAGCAGGGCGAACCGGGACAGGGTTAATGAAAAACTGTTTTTT.